Following are 18 T cell receptor beta chains from one sample sequenced in a study of control samples from healthy donors and cancer patients. Libraries were prepared by immunoSEQ multiplex PCR; TCRdb keeps only in-frame clonotypes and omits some of them. In the table there are fewer than 70,000 clones, around four fifths of which are singletons. Sequencing was carried out using PBMCs. The receptor set was obtained from a woman aged 45 to 65 with lung cancer.

This chain joins TRBV4-2 and TRBJ1-2, with 12 nucleotides matching TRBD1. The CDR3 is made up of 16 amino acids. Germline lookup yields CDR1 LGHNA and CDR2 YNFKEQ. With V trimmed by 0 bases and J by 8 bases, 7 bases remained unmatched. The CDR3 DNA reads TGTGCCAGCAGCCAAGATTTACGGGACAGGGGGCGAGGCTACACCTTC. This codes for CASSQDLRDRGRGYTF.

The gene calls are TRBV11-3 and TRBJ2-6; maybe TRBD1 (5 bases). Germline values: CDR1 SGHNT, CDR2 YENEEA. V lost 5 bases and J lost 0, with 8 bases in between. The CDR3 contains 15 residues. CDR3 bases: TGTGCCAGCAGCCCCGACAGCTCTGGGGCCAACGTCCTGACTTTC. Translated: CASSPDSSGANVLTF.

This clone has more than one count but fewer than ten. The chain carries TRBV7-8 and TRBJ2-7, with unresolved D. The CDR3 sequence is 12 residues long. V lost 7 bases, J lost 1 base, and 8 bases lay in between. The germline V gene encodes CDR1 SGHVS and CDR2 FQNEAQ. CDR3 DNA sequence: TGTGCCAGCACCCCCGAGTCCTACGAGCAGTACTTC. Its translation: CASTPESYEQYF.

V and J are TRBV5-1 and TRBJ2-1; 12 positions match TRBD2. Per the germline V gene, CDR1 is SGHRS and CDR2 is YFSETQ. The CDR3 loop spans 17 amino acids. With 3 bases clipped from V and 3 bases from J, the junction kept 7 bases outside the gene matches. The CDR3 loop reads CASSSGLAGSLYNEQFF. CDR3 nucleotide sequence: TGCGCCAGCAGCTCAGGACTAGCGGGGTCCCTCTACAATGAGCAGTTCTTC.

The chain is built from TRBV4-1 and TRBJ1-5, with a weak D call TRBD1 (6 bases). Trimming pared 11 bases from V and 6 bases from J, leaving 17 bases between. CDR1 is MGHRA and CDR2 is YSYEKL in the germline V gene. This CDR3 region has 13 residues. For the CDR3, the DNA is TGCGCCCCCCAGGGAGGGGGTAGTCAGCCCCAGCATTTT. Protein product: CAPQGGGSQPQHF.

The chain recombines TRBV5-1 with TRBJ1-1; D is perhaps TRBD1 (5 bases). V lost 2 bases and J 10 bases, leaving 18 bases between the germline ends. Germline lookup yields CDR1 SGHRS and CDR2 YFSETQ. This CDR3 comprises 14 residues. The CDR3 DNA reads TGCGCCAGCAGCTTTTCCGGGGCGGCGGGGGGAGCTTTCTTT. Translating it yields CASSFSGAAGGAFF.

The chain is built from TRBV19 and TRBJ1-2, with D tentatively TRBD1 (6 bases). The CDR3 runs to 15 residues. V lost 3 bases and J lost 2, with 13 bases in between. Germline-derived CDR1 and CDR2 are LNHDA and SQIVND (reference sequence). The CDR3 nucleotides are TGTGCCAGTAGTATCTGGAAGGGGGAGAACTATGGCTACACCTTC. Translated: CASSIWKGENYGYTF.

The chain carries TRBV19 and TRBJ2-1; a possible D gene is TRBD1 (6 bases). The V gene lost 4 bases and the J gene lost 7 bases, with 11 bases spanning the gap. This CDR3 is built from 13 residues. Germline V lookup: CDR1 LNHDA, CDR2 SQIVND (reference sequence). CDR3 in DNA: TGTGCCAGTAGTACGGACAGCTTTAATGAGCAGTTCTTC. Residues: CASSTDSFNEQFF. Using reference TRBV19 and TRBJ2-1 for the parts outside the CDR3, the full variable domain is DGGITQSPKYLFRKEGQNVTLSCEQNLNHDAMYWYRQDPGQGLRLIYYSQIVNDFQKGDIAEGYSVSREKKESFPLTVTSAQKNPTAFYLCASSTDSFNEQFFGPGTRLTVL.

Written as DNA, the CDR3 is TGTGCCAGCAGTGTACAGGGCATTAATGAAAAACTGTTTTTT. This encodes CASSVQGINEKLFF. The V and J genes are TRBV2 and TRBJ1-4; D perhaps matches TRBD1 (6 bases). Per the germline V gene, CDR1 is SNHLY and CDR2 is FYNNEI. The CDR3 contains 14 residues. The V end was cut by 4 bases, the J end by 4 bases, with 10 bases between.

The chain recombines TRBV29-1 with TRBJ1-2, with 8 bases lining up with TRBD1. Unmatched junction bases numbered 7, after V lost 5 bases and J lost 2 bases. The germline V gene encodes CDR1 SQVTM and CDR2 ANQGSEA. This CDR3 comprises 14 residues. CDR3 sequence reads: CSVPQPGGNYGYTF. DNA for the CDR3: TGCAGCGTTCCACAGCCAGGGGGCAACTATGGCTACACCTTC.

The CDR3 DNA sequence: TGTGCCAGTAGTGTACAGGGGGGGGGCACTGAAGCTTTCTTT. This gives the protein CASSVQGGGTEAFF. The rearrangement uses TRBV19 and TRBJ1-1; 8 bases are shared with TRBD1. The V gene's germline CDR1 is LNHDA and CDR2 SQIVND (reference sequence). The CDR3 is 14 residues long. V was clipped by 5 bases and J by 4 bases; unmatched bases: 6.

The chain links TRBV7-6 to TRBJ2-2; 8 nucleotides match TRBD2. Looked up from germline, CDR1 is SGHVS and CDR2 is FNYEAQ. V dropped 2 bases and J dropped 4; count of bases not matched to a gene: 3. The CDR3 is made up of 15 amino acids. CDR3 sequence (DNA): TGTGCCAGCAGCTTACGGGGGGGCGCCACCGGGGAGCTGTTTTTT. It yields the protein CASSLRGGATGELFF.

V is TRBV5-6 and J is TRBJ2-5; D uncertain. Germline-derived CDR1 and CDR2 are SGHDT and YYEEEE. Trimming cost V 4 bases and J 5 bases, with 12 bases left between them. This CDR3 spans 13 amino acids. As DNA, the CDR3 is TGTGCCAGCAGCCCCGACGAAGAGGAGACCCAGTACTTC. Encoded protein: CASSPDEEETQYF. The full variable domain, in which reference TRBV5-6 and TRBJ2-5 provide the parts outside the CDR3, is DAGVTQSPTHLIKTRGQQVTLRCSPKSGHDTVSWYQQALGQGPQFIFQYYEEEERQRGNFPDRFSGHQFPNYSSELNVNALLLGDSALYLCASSPDEEETQYFGPGTRLLVL.

The chain couples TRBV20-1 to TRBJ2-7, with 11 bases matching TRBD2. The CDR3 loop spans 13 amino acids. The ends lost 3 bases at V and 6 bases at J; junction bases unmatched: 4. Per germline, CDR1 DFQATT and CDR2 SNEGSKA (reference sequence). The CDR3 DNA reads TGCAGTGCTAGTAGCGGGGGGGCTCGCGAGCAGTACTTC. Amino acid sequence: CSASSGGAREQYF.

V is TRBV12-5 and J is TRBJ2-7, with D hard to call. CDR1 is LGHNT, CDR2 FRNRAP, per germline. The CDR3 spans 13 residues. Trimming stripped 5 bases from V and 2 bases from J, with 10 bases between. CDR3 nucleotides: TGTGCTAGTGGTGAGATGGGAACCTACGAGCAGTACTTC. It is translated as CASGEMGTYEQYF.

The chain recombines TRBV19 with TRBJ2-3; weak D call: TRBD1 (5 bases). CDR1 LNHDA and CDR2 SQIVND come from the germline V gene (reference sequence). CDR3 length equals 15 residues. Trimming left V 5 bases short and J 4 bases short, with 16 bases between. The CDR3 coding sequence is TGTGCCAGTAGTTTAGGGGCAGCAAGCTCAGATACGCAGTATTTT. Its translation is CASSLGAASSDTQYF.

V usage is TRBV5-1 and J usage is TRBJ2-3, with D possibly TRBD2 on 5 matching bases. This CDR3 has 15 amino acids. V shed 4 bases and J shed 3 bases, with 15 bases lying between them. Germline V CDR1 and CDR2: SGHRS, YFSETQ. The CDR3 spells CASSAVGVGTDTQYF. CDR3 DNA: TGCGCCAGCAGCGCCGTCGGGGTAGGGACAGATACGCAGTATTTT. Filled out from reference TRBV5-1 and TRBJ2-3, the complete variable domain reads KAGVTQTPRYLIKTRGQQVTLSCSPISGHRSVSWYQQTPGQGLQFLFEYFSETQRNKGNFPGRFSGRQFSNSRSEMNVSTLELGDSALYLCASSAVGVGTDTQYFGPGTRLTVL.

This chain joins TRBV7-9 and TRBJ2-5, with 10 bases that match TRBD2. Germline CDR1 SEHNR, CDR2 FQNEAQ (reference sequence). V shed 5 bases and J 4 bases; nucleotides not matched to a gene: 4. This CDR3 comprises 14 residues. The CDR3 protein is CASSLERGGETQYF. Here the CDR3 DNA reads TGTGCCAGCAGCCTCGAGCGGGGGGGAGAGACCCAGTACTTC. Variable domain in full (rest from reference TRBV7-9 and TRBJ2-5): DTGVSQNPRHKITKRGQNVTFRCDPISEHNRLYWYRQTLGQGPEFLTYFQNEAQLEKSRLLSDRFSAERPKGSFSTLEIQRTEQGDSAMYLCASSLERGGETQYFGPGTRLLVL.